The text below deals with one T cell receptor (beta chain). Its antigen is not known. This specimen belongs to a study of cytomegalovirus exposure and HLA in healthy donors. In the study overall: Earlier work reported 117 million unique TCR beta sequences from about 190 million T cells. Regarding the study as a whole: Earlier results showed most TCR beta V segments being productive about 87% or about 30% of the time.

Primers included in the PCR were 60 Vbeta and 13 Jbeta primers. Produced via immunoSEQ multiplex PCR; TCRdb's table is partial and in-frame only. Of 100,000 to 150,000 clones in the sample, around four fifths were seen once. At sampling all donors were nominally healthy, likely with unrecorded immune exposures. Germline V lookup: CDR1 GTSNPN, CDR2 SVGIG (reference sequence). This CDR3 contains 16 residues. V lost 2 bases and J 10 bases, leaving 21 bases between the germline ends. The receptor was isolated from a man between 18 and 35 years old in good health and CMV-seropositive. The chain has TRBV30 and TRBJ1-6, with a possible D match to TRBD1 (5 bases). Sequenced sample: PBMCs. In DNA form, the CDR3 reads TGTGCCTGGAGTTTTCGACAGAATCTCCTCGGATCACCCCTCCACTTT. Residues: CAWSFRQNLLGSPLHF.